The 5 T cell receptor delta chains below all came from one sample that was sequenced in a study of delta chains in infants with herpesvirus infections. Gamma-chain- and delta-chain-specific primers converted PBMC RNA into TCR cDNA. TCRdb reanalysed the RT-PCR reads via CATT. This table holds several hundred delta-chain clones, around 34% found once. The sequenced sample was peripheral blood, obtained at time point 2 of longitudinal follow-up. These receptors were obtained from a human donor who was a Ugandan infant, either HIV-exposed or HIV-unexposed (not recorded which).

Judged by abundance, this clone is large. The rearrangement joins TRDV2 to TRDJ1, with 12 bases that match TRDD3. This CDR3 contains 18 residues. Germline CDR1 reads GEAIGNYY; CDR2 reads EKD. J gave up 0 bases and V 3 bases, and 10 bases lay outside the gene matches. For the CDR3, the DNA is TGTGCCTGTGACCGGCTTCTGGGGGATACGCCGTACACCGATAAACTCATCTTT. Its protein product is CACDRLLGDTPYTDKLIF.

This clone rates as large. The rearrangement links TRDV2 to TRDJ1, with TRDD3 matching 8 bases. The CDR3 extends over 19 amino acids. Per the germline V gene, CDR1 is GEAIGNYY and CDR2 is EKD. Trimming removed 0 bases from V and 2 bases from J; junction bases left unmatched: 16. The CDR3 DNA reads TGTGCCTGTGACACCGTTCCAACTGGGGGCCCGGGGGTAACCGATAAACTCATCTTT. It codes for CACDTVPTGGPGVTDKLIF.

The gene calls are TRDV2 and TRDJ1; 8 nucleotides match TRDD3. J lost 5 bases, V lost 0 bases, and 7 bases had no gene match. The germline CDR1 and CDR2 sequences are GEAIGNYY and EKD. The CDR3 extends over 15 amino acids. CDR3: CACDTAGGIRDKLIF. In DNA, the CDR3 is TGTGCCTGTGACACCGCTGGGGGAATTCGTGATAAACTCATCTTT.

This clone showed up just a few times. The rearrangement uses TRDV2 and TRDJ3; no clear D gene. Trimming left V 3 bases short and J 5 bases short, with 13 bases between. The CDR3 extends over 16 amino acids. Looked up from germline, CDR1 is GEAIGNYY and CDR2 is EKD. In nucleotides, the CDR3 is TGTGCCTGTGACGCGGTACTGTTCAGGGACACCCGACAGATGTTTTTC. Translating gives CACDAVLFRDTRQMFF.

In regard to this clone: One base separates it from a far larger clone, so it is likely a read error. Within the sample, other DNA sequences also encode this same CDR3. The chain's CDR3 is CACDTLLGIPTAQLFF. The CDR3 DNA sequence: TGTGCCTGTGACACCCTTCTGGGGATCCCGACAGCACAGCTCTTCTTT. The chain carries TRDV2 and TRDJ2, with D maybe TRDD3 (6 bases). Germline V gives CDR1 GEAIGNYY, CDR2 EKD. This CDR3 has 16 amino acids.